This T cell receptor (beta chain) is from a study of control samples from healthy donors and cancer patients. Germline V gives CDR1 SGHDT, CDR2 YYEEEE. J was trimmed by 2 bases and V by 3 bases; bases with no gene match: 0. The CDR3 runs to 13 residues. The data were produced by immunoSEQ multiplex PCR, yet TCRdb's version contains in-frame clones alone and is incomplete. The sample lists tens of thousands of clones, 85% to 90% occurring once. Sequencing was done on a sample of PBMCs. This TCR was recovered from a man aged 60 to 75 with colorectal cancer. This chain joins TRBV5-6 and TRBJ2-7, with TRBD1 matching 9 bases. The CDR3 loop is CASSWTGAYEQYF. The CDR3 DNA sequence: TGTGCCAGCAGCTGGACAGGGGCCTACGAGCAGTACTTC.